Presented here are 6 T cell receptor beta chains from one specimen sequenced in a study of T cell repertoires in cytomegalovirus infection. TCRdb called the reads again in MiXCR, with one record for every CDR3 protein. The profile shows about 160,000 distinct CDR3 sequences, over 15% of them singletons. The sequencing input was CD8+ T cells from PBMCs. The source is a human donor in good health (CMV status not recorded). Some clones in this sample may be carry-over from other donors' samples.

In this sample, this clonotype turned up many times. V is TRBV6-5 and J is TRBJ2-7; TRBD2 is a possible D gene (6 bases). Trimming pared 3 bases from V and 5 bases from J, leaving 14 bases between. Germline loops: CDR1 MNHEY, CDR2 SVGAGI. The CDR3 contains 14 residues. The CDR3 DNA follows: TGTGCCAGCAGTTATCGCGGGGAACCAGACGAGCAGTACTTC. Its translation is CASSYRGEPDEQYF.

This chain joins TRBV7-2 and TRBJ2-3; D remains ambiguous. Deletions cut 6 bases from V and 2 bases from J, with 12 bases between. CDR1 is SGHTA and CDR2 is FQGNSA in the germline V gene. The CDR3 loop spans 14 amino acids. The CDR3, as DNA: TGTGCCAGCAGTTTTTTACTCACCACAGATACGCAGTATTTT. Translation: CASSFLLTTDTQYF.

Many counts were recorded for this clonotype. CDR3 loop: CSAQDRGRGNTEAFF. DNA of the CDR3: TGCAGTGCCCAAGACAGGGGGCGAGGGAACACTGAAGCTTTCTTT. V gene TRBV20-1 combines with J gene TRBJ1-1; TRBD1 aligns across 10 bases. Trimming at V came to 6 bases and at J to 1 base, leaving 8 bases not matched to a gene. CDR3 size: 15 residues. CDR1 DFQATT and CDR2 SNEGSKA come from the germline V gene (reference sequence).

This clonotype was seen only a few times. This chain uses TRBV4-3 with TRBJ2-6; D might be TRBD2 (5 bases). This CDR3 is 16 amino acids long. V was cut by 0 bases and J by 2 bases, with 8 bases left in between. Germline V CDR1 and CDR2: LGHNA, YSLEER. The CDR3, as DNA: TGCGCCAGCAGCCAAGAACGGGGAACTGGGGCCAACGTCCTGACTTTC. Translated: CASSQERGTGANVLTF.

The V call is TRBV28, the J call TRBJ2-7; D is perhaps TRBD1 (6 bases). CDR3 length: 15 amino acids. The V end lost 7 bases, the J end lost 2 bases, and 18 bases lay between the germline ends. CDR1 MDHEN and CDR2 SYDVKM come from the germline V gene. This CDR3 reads CASTHPARTAYEQYF. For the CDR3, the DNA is TGTGCCAGCACCCACCCTGCCAGGACAGCCTACGAGCAGTACTTC.

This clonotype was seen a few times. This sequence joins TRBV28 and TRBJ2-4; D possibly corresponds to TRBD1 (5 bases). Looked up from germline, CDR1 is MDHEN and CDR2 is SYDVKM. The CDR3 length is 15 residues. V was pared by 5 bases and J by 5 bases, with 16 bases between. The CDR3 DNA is TGTGCCAGCAGTGCAGGCTTCGACAGTCAAAACATTCAGTACTTC. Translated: CASSAGFDSQNIQYF.